The entry that follows covers one T cell receptor beta chain sequence. This entry is derived from a study of blood T cell repertoires in COVID-19. Turning to the study itself: There were acute and convalescent COVID-19 samples, and they came from the United States, Italy and Spain. PBMCs, B-cell-depleted T cells, or T cells were the source of the cDNA or gDNA that made up the material.

Some clones are missing from TCRdb's copy, which holds only in-frame ones; the method was immunoSEQ multiplex PCR. This repertoire shows around 260,000 clones, roughly 86% found once; its top ten account for around 10%. The CDR3 sequence is 13 residues long. The sample taken for sequencing was peripheral blood. This clonotype was obtained from a man aged 35-49 years who had recovered from COVID-19. This chain links TRBV21-1 with TRBJ2-2; the D call of TRBD2 is as the table states it, not checked on the DNA. TRBV21-1 constitutes a pseudogene. CDR3 residues: CATGTRGPGELFF. CDR3 nucleotide sequence: TGTGCCACCGGGACTAGGGGCCCCGGGGAGCTGTTTTTT.